The 15 T cell receptor beta chains listed next were all sequenced from one sample in a study of OX40 agonist ivuxolimab in advanced cancers. Sequencing was performed with immunoSEQ multiplex PCR; in TCRdb, only in-frame clones are kept and a portion is missing. The sample lists 45,000 to 65,000 clones, about four fifths occurring once. The sample consisted of CD4+ or CD8+ T cells sorted from blood, taken in a trial of the OX40 agonist ivuxolimab. These receptors all come from an adult with an advanced solid tumor such as melanoma, head and neck, liver or kidney cancer.

The chain links TRBV15 to TRBJ2-2; D gene unclear. V lost 3 bases and J 4 bases, leaving 9 bases between the germline ends. Germline lookup yields CDR1 LNHNV and CDR2 YYDKDF (reference sequence). The CDR3 has 14 residues. CDR3 DNA: TGTGCCACCAGCAGGGAAGGTGGCACCGGGGAGCTGTTTTTT. It encodes CATSREGGTGELFF.

V usage is TRBV2 and J usage is TRBJ2-1; TRBD1 is a possible D gene (5 bases). This CDR3 region has 14 residues. The V gene lost 4 bases and the J gene lost 0 bases, with 7 bases spanning the gap. Germline-derived CDR1 and CDR2 are SNHLY and FYNNEI. In DNA form, the CDR3 reads TGTGCCAGCAGTGCAGGGTCCTCCTACAATGAGCAGTTCTTC. Amino acids: CASSAGSSYNEQFF.

V is TRBV28 and J is TRBJ1-4, with D unclear. V was pared by 4 bases and J by 7 bases, with 13 bases between. The CDR3 is 14 residues long. From germline, CDR1 is MDHEN and CDR2 SYDVKM. The CDR3 DNA follows: TGTGCCAGCAGTTCCGTTATAAGGGCTGAAAAACTGTTTTTT. Its translation is CASSSVIRAEKLFF. The complete variable domain, with remaining parts taken from reference TRBV28 and TRBJ1-4, reads DVKVTQSSRYLVKRTGEKVFLECVQDMDHENMFWYRQDPGLGLRLIYFSYDVKMKEKGDIPEGYSVSREKKERFSLILESASTNQTSMYLCASSSVIRAEKLFFGSGTQLSVL.

The genes are TRBV11-3 and TRBJ2-1; the D gene is possibly TRBD2 (5 bases). Germline V gene lookup returns CDR1 SGHNT and CDR2 YENEEA. Trimming took 5 bases from V and 0 from J, leaving 8 bases between them. CDR3 length: 14 residues. CDR3 DNA: TGTGCCAGCAGCCCCGAGGGCTCCTACAATGAGCAGTTCTTC. Amino acid sequence: CASSPEGSYNEQFF.

This sequence joins TRBV6-6 and TRBJ2-7; TRBD1 agrees at 7 bases. From germline, CDR1 is MNHNY and CDR2 SVGAGI (reference sequence). CDR3 length: 15 amino acids. With V trimmed by 0 bases and J by 0 bases, 2 bases remained unmatched. The CDR3: CASSYSDRTSYEQYF. The CDR3 nucleotides read TGTGCCAGCAGTTACTCGGACAGGACCTCCTACGAGCAGTACTTC.

The rearrangement links TRBV18 to TRBJ2-2; TRBD1 agrees at 8 bases. Trimming at V came to 4 bases and at J to 1 base, leaving 8 bases not matched to a gene. Germline V lookup: CDR1 KGHSH, CDR2 LQKENI. This CDR3 region has 17 residues. In nucleotides, the CDR3 is TGTGCCAGCTCACTTCGAAGGGGGACAGGGAACACCGGGGAGCTGTTTTTT. It codes for CASSLRRGTGNTGELFF.

This sequence joins TRBV5-4 and TRBJ2-2; 15 bases line up with TRBD2. Germline loops: CDR1 SGHNT, CDR2 YYREEE (reference sequence). Trimming removed 4 bases from V and 4 bases from J; junction bases left unmatched: 5. This CDR3 contains 17 residues. CDR3 loop: CASSLSGLAGGTGELFF. CDR3 bases: TGTGCCAGCAGCCTGTCGGGACTAGCGGGAGGCACCGGGGAGCTGTTTTTT.

This chain uses TRBV4-1 with TRBJ2-1; D uncertain. This CDR3 comprises 16 residues. Trimming took off 2 bases at V and 5 bases at J, with 16 bases between the two ends. Germline V gene sequence: CDR1 MGHRA, CDR2 YSYEKL. CDR3 sequence reads: CASSQPRMGSDNEQFF. As DNA, the CDR3 is TGCGCCAGCAGCCAACCCCGGATGGGAAGCGACAATGAGCAGTTCTTC.

This chain connects TRBV19 to TRBJ1-2; TRBD1 agrees at 10 bases. Germline CDR1 and CDR2: LNHDA and SQIVND (reference sequence). CDR3 length: 13 residues. V lost 7 bases, J lost 3 bases, and 2 bases stayed unmatched. The CDR3 here is CASKTGGDYGYTF. CDR3 nucleotides: TGTGCCAGTAAGACAGGGGGCGACTATGGCTACACCTTC.

The chain uses TRBV11-2 and TRBJ1-6; D remains unclear. From germline, CDR1 is SGHAT and CDR2 FQNNGV. The V and J ends lost 3 bases and 7 bases respectively, with 4 bases between them. The CDR3 consists of 12 residues. The CDR3 sequence is CASSFSNSPLHF. CDR3 DNA sequence: TGTGCCAGCAGCTTCAGCAATTCACCCCTCCACTTT.

The CDR3 reads CASSPLVGKAYEQYF. DNA of the CDR3: TGTGCCAGTAGCCCCCTTGTGGGGAAGGCCTACGAGCAGTACTTC. The chain couples TRBV19 to TRBJ2-7; D gene unclear. V shed 6 bases and J shed 2 bases, with 17 bases lying between them. Germline V lookup: CDR1 LNHDA, CDR2 SQIVND (reference sequence). CDR3 size: 15 residues.

This clone has only a few counts. The chain links TRBV7-8 to TRBJ1-2; D perhaps matches TRBD1 (6 bases). Trimming removed 4 bases from V and 5 bases from J, with 14 bases in between. Germline lookup yields CDR1 SGHVS and CDR2 FQNEAQ. This CDR3 comprises 14 residues. The chain's CDR3 is CASSSVRDIYGYTF. In DNA form, the CDR3 reads TGTGCCAGCAGCTCCGTCAGGGACATTTATGGCTACACCTTC.

The chain has TRBV7-9 and TRBJ2-3; D possibly corresponds to TRBD1 (6 bases). CDR1 is SEHNR and CDR2 is FQNEAQ in the germline V gene (reference sequence). The CDR3 consists of 15 residues. The ends were cut back, 1 base at V and 10 bases at J, with 18 bases in the middle. In DNA, the CDR3 is TGTGCCAGCAGCTTAGGGGACACCCGGAGCCCATCGCAGTATTTT. Its protein product is CASSLGDTRSPSQYF.

The chain links TRBV28 to TRBJ1-1; 10 nucleotides agree with TRBD1. In germline, CDR1 is MDHEN, CDR2 SYDVKM. This CDR3 spans 15 amino acids. V lost 4 bases to trimming and J lost 6 bases; unmatched junction nucleotides: 8. CDR3: CASSYRTGGKPEAFF. The CDR3 nucleotides read TGTGCCAGCAGTTATAGGACAGGGGGTAAACCTGAAGCTTTCTTT.

The rearrangement joins TRBV6-5 to TRBJ1-4; TRBD1 matches at 9 bases. The V segment lost 8 bases and the J segment 10 bases; nucleotides outside the gene matches: 11. The germline CDR1 and CDR2 sequences are MNHEY and SVGAGI. The CDR3 has 14 residues. The CDR3 region is CASGWDREEVKLFF. The DNA of the CDR3 is TGTGCCAGCGGATGGGACAGGGAGGAAGTAAAACTGTTTTTT.